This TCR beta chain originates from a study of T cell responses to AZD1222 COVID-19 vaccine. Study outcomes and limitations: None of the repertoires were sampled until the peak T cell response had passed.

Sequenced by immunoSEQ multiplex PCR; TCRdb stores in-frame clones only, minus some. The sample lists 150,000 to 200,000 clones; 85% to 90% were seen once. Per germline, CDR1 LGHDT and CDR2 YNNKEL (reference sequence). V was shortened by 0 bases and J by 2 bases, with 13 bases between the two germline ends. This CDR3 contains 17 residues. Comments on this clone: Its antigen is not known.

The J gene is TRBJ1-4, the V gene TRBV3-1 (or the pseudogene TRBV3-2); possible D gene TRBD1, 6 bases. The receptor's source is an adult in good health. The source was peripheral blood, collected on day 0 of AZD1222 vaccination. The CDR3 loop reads CASSQDITGRTNEKLFF. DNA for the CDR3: TGTGCCAGCAGCCAAGATATTACAGGGAGGACTAATGAAAAACTGTTTTTT.